This T cell receptor beta chain appears in the sequencing data of a study of blood T cell repertoires in COVID-19 (dated by TCRdb to the early 2020s). About the full investigation: Samples covering the acute and convalescent phases of COVID-19 were provided by collaborators in the United States, Italy and Spain. Where HLA class I and class II types were available, the types were taken from metadata supplied by the sample provider, not from assay-based typing. Samples came from the ongoing ImmuneRACE study (first 160 participants) plus 1,254 subjects from 6 global collaborators. Sample metadata almost always included a de-identified subject ID, COVID-19 status, age in years and sex. The material from the prospective study consisted of cDNA or gDNA derived from T cells, B-cell-depleted T cells, or PBMCs. A freely available public database, intended as a resource for researchers studying the immune response to SARS-CoV-2, is where the repertoires were released. The dataset comprised deeply sampled blood TCRbeta repertoires from subjects exposed to, actively infected with, or recovered from COVID-19. The research as a whole found: How much clinical and demographic metadata was included differed by source and by participant, and the metadata was provided uncurated.

The germline V gene yields MNHEY for CDR1 and SVGAGI for CDR2. The junction carries 13 bases between V and J, which are trimmed by 7 bases and 2 bases respectively. Reading from cysteine to phenylalanine, the CDR3 counts 14 amino acids. The entry retains the CDR3 DNA only, 42 bases that are in frame from base 1. The collaborating institutions used their own protocols to collect whole blood in K2EDTA tubes. For TCRbeta analysis, collaborator samples were shipped as frozen whole blood, as isolated PBMCs, or as DNA extracted from either sample type. TCRbeta CDR3 regions were amplified from genomic DNA using the immunoSEQ Assay, a bias-controlled multiplex PCR. As for the authors' bioinformatics: The number of nucleated cells in each sample was estimated from the amplification of reference gene primers within the assay. To quantify the absolute abundance of each unique TCRbeta CDR3 rearrangement, sequence reads were collapsed and filtered. Productive Simpson clonality was computed per sample as the square root of Simpson's diversity index over productive rearrangements. Entries here come from immuneACCESS through TCRdb and include only in-frame sequences with V and J called. Some clones fail to appear in such tables; in the studies checked, an unresolved V gene covers under half of the shortfall, and the cause of the remainder is unknown. The V and J calls and clone size were taken over from that table, and D and trimming were inferred from the DNA. The sample table contains tens of thousands of clones; only one count was recorded for about 91% of them. The top ten clones comprise around 2% of the sample.

With regard to this clone: The target of this receptor is not known. Base qualities are not recorded, but no much larger clone differs from it by a single base.

The rearrangement combines TRBV6-5 with TRBJ2-3; TRBD2 is perhaps the D gene, given 6 matching bases. This sequence originates from a man in his sixties with acute or convalescent COVID-19. The specimen sequenced was peripheral blood. The CDR3 reads CASKPGLATDTQYF. In nucleotide form, the sequence is TGTGCCAGCAAGCCGGGACTTGCCACAGATACGCAGTATTTT.